This passage covers 32 T cell receptor beta chains from one sample sequenced in a study of blood T cells in healthy people across ages. Using a J-beta primer mix together with a sample-barcoded 5' primer, a second PCR was run for about 6 to 11 cycles. One entry per CDR3 protein results from TCRdb running MiXCR on the 5' RACE reads. The repertoire holds about 1.6 million distinct CDR3 sequences, with about 31% as singletons. The sequenced material came from blood. The receptor set was obtained from a woman aged 25 to 39 in good health.

This clonotype turned up a few times. The rearrangement links TRBV27 to TRBJ1-1; D might be TRBD1 (5 bases). The CDR3 extends over 11 amino acids. The V end lost 10 bases, the J end lost 7 bases, and 13 bases lay between the germline ends. Germline V gene lookup returns CDR1 MNHEY and CDR2 SMNVEV (reference sequence). In nucleotides, the CDR3 is TGTGCCACCTACTGGGGGGGTGAAGCTTTCTTT. Translating it yields CATYWGGEAFF.

Note on this clonotype: An end of the junction does not agree with germline; a read error may underlie this. V is TRBV6-1 and J is TRBJ2-7; 13 bases are shared with TRBD2. From germline, CDR1 is MNHNS and CDR2 SASEGT. CDR3 length: 15 amino acids. CDR3 sequence reads: CASGTSGTISYEQYF. DNA for the CDR3: TGCGCCAGCGGGACTAGCGGGACGATCTCCTACGAGCAGTACTTC.

This clonotype was counted at least ten times. This chain links TRBV7-8 with TRBJ2-5; D gene uncertain. The V gene lost 1 base and the J gene lost 2 bases, with 11 bases spanning the gap. The CDR3 is 15 residues long. The germline V gene has CDR1 SGHVS and CDR2 FQNEAQ. CDR3 sequence reads: CASSLGPGQQETQYF. CDR3 in DNA: TGTGCCAGCAGCTTAGGTCCTGGTCAGCAAGAGACCCAGTACTTC.

The chain joins TRBV2 to TRBJ2-1; 9 bases align to TRBD1. This CDR3 spans 13 amino acids. The J segment lost 10 bases and the V segment lost 4 bases, leaving 5 bases of the junction unmatched. CDR1 and CDR2 (germline): SNHLY, FYNNEI. CDR3 residues: CASSAQGAYEQFF. In nucleotides, the CDR3 is TGTGCCAGCAGTGCACAGGGGGCCTACGAGCAGTTCTTC.

This clonotype was seen a few times. The rearrangement uses TRBV2 and TRBJ2-1; D gene unclear. The V gene lost 2 bases and the J gene lost 7 bases, with 12 bases spanning the gap. CDR1 and CDR2 from the germline V gene are SNHLY and FYNNEI. The CDR3 totals 14 residues. The CDR3 DNA follows: TGTGCCAGCAGTGAATCGTCTACCAGGAATGAGCAGTTCTTC. Translated, it gives CASSESSTRNEQFF. Full variable domain (remainder filled in from reference TRBV2 and TRBJ2-1): EPEVTQTPSHQVTQMGQEVILRCVPISNHLYFYWYRQILGQKVEFLVSFYNNEISEKSEIFDDQFSVERPDGSNFTLKIRSTKLEDSAMYFCASSESSTRNEQFFGPGTRLTVL.

The chain recombines TRBV20-1 with TRBJ1-1; D uncertain. CDR1 is DFQATT and CDR2 is SNEGSKA in the germline V gene (reference sequence). The ends were cut back, 5 bases at V and 2 bases at J, with 9 bases in the middle. CDR3 size: 12 residues. The CDR3 DNA sequence: TGCAGTGCTGTCGAAGGAAACACTGAAGCTTTCTTT. Translated, it gives CSAVEGNTEAFF.

The sample holds a few counts of this clonotype. The chain couples TRBV4-2 to TRBJ2-1, with TRBD2 as a possible D gene (7 bases). This CDR3 has 19 residues. V shed 4 bases and J shed 3 bases, with 25 bases lying between them. Germline loops: CDR1 LGHNA, CDR2 YNFKEQ. CDR3 amino acids: CASSRNARGGALSYNEQFF. Here the CDR3 DNA reads TGTGCCAGCAGCCGAAACGCCCGTGGGGGGGCCTTAAGCTACAATGAGCAGTTCTTC.

This clonotype was picked up a small number of times. The chain carries TRBV4-1 and TRBJ2-7, with D tentatively TRBD2 (7 bases). Deletions cut 0 bases from V and 3 bases from J, with 15 bases between. The CDR3 sequence is 16 residues long. Germline CDR1 reads MGHRA; CDR2 reads YSYEKL. The CDR3 DNA reads TGCGCCAGCAGCCAAGACCTTGGGGGGGGGCGCTACGAGCAGTACTTC. Its translation: CASSQDLGGGRYEQYF.

As to this clonotype: Sequence at one end of the junction differs from germline and may be a read error. The V and J genes are TRBV7-3 and TRBJ2-3; D remains ambiguous. The germline V gene has CDR1 SGHTA and CDR2 FQGTGA. The CDR3 has 13 residues. CDR3 loop: CASSLRGTDTRYF. Written as DNA, the CDR3 is TGTGCCAGCAGCTTAAGAGGCACAGATACGCGGTATTTT.

The chain has TRBV5-5 and TRBJ1-1; TRBD1 agrees at 9 bases. Trimming cost V 4 bases and J 7 bases; bases outside gene matches: 17. This CDR3 has 17 residues. Per the germline V gene, CDR1 is SGHKS and CDR2 is YYEKEE (reference sequence). CDR3 in amino acids: CASSAAFGTGFLSEAFF. CDR3 DNA: TGTGCCAGCAGCGCAGCTTTCGGGACAGGGTTCTTGAGTGAAGCTTTCTTT. Using reference TRBV5-5 and TRBJ1-1 for the parts outside the CDR3, the full variable domain is DAGVTQSPTHLIKTRGQQVTLRCSPISGHKSVSWYQQVLGQGPQFIFQYYEKEERGRGNFPDRFSARQFPNYSSELNVNALLLGDSALYLCASSAAFGTGFLSEAFFGQGTRLTVV.

The chain couples TRBV29-1 to TRBJ2-7; TRBD1 aligns across 7 bases. Losses at the gene ends were 7 bases for V and 5 bases for J; bases not matched to a gene: 20. The CDR3 extends over 16 amino acids. Germline loops: CDR1 SQVTM, CDR2 ANQGSEA. CDR3 DNA sequence: TGCAGCGCCCGCGGCCCCCGACAGGGTGGAATGAACGAGCAGTACTTC. As protein: CSARGPRQGGMNEQYF.

The V call is TRBV10-3, the J call TRBJ2-5, with D possibly matching TRBD1 (6 bases). CDR1 is ENHRY and CDR2 is SYGVKD in the germline V gene. The V and J ends lost 0 bases and 0 bases respectively, with 8 bases between them. The CDR3 has 15 residues. CDR3 protein: CAISESRDNQETQYF. CDR3 DNA: TGTGCCATCAGTGAGTCGAGGGACAACCAAGAGACCCAGTACTTC.

V gene TRBV20-1 combines with J gene TRBJ2-1; 10 bases are shared with TRBD2. CDR1 is DFQATT and CDR2 is SNEGSKA in the germline V gene (reference sequence). V trimming: 6 bases; J trimming: 4 bases; junction bases outside the gene matches: 6. The CDR3 loop spans 14 amino acids. CDR3: CSAVWTSGYNEQFF. CDR3 nucleotide sequence: TGCAGTGCCGTGTGGACTAGCGGTTACAATGAGCAGTTCTTC.

V is TRBV27 and J is TRBJ2-4, with D maybe TRBD1 (5 bases). The J call may be in error: the DNA end matches TRBJ2-7 better. Germline V gene data show CDR1 as MNHEY and CDR2 as SMNVEV (reference sequence). CDR3 length equals 15 residues. This CDR3 is CASCASVSGQDEQYF. For the CDR3, the DNA is TGTGCCAGCTGTGCCTCAGTTTCAGGGCAGGACGAGCAGTACTTC.

This clonotype came up a few times. The chain employs TRBV5-1 and TRBJ2-7; D gene ambiguous. The CDR3 is 14 residues long. Trimming pared 6 bases from V and 7 bases from J, leaving 20 bases between. Germline V gene lookup returns CDR1 SGHRS and CDR2 YFSETQ. CDR3: CASTIAGTLGEQYF. In nucleotides, the CDR3 is TGCGCCAGCACTATAGCAGGAACGCTCGGGGAGCAGTACTTC.

The sample holds a few counts of this clonotype. The chain joins TRBV29-1 to TRBJ1-1; possibly TRBD1 for D (5 bases). CDR1 is SQVTM and CDR2 is ANQGSEA in the germline V gene. V was clipped by 4 bases and J by 5 bases, with 23 bases between them. CDR3 length: 16 amino acids. The CDR3 sequence: CSVGGRAGPPFTEAFF. The CDR3 DNA follows: TGCAGCGTTGGAGGCAGGGCGGGCCCCCCATTTACTGAAGCTTTCTTT.

This clonotype was observed a few times. The chain employs TRBV6-1 and TRBJ2-1; D remains ambiguous. The CDR3 is 12 residues long. Germline V gene sequence: CDR1 MNHNS, CDR2 SASEGT. Between the trimmed V and J ends, which lost 6 bases and 13 bases, there was a span of 16 bases. This CDR3 reads CASSPMWKLQFF. The CDR3 nucleotides read TGTGCCAGCAGCCCTATGTGGAAACTCCAGTTCTTC.

This clonotype came up many times. The gene calls are TRBV7-9 and TRBJ1-2; no clear D gene. Trimming stripped 4 bases from V and 5 bases from J, with 11 bases between. Per germline, CDR1 SEHNR and CDR2 FQNEAQ (reference sequence). This CDR3 has 13 residues. The CDR3, as DNA: TGTGCCAGCAGCTCAACATCGGGGTATGGCTACACCTTC. Protein: CASSSTSGYGYTF.

The J gene is TRBJ2-5, the V gene TRBV12-3 or TRBV12-4, with 7 bases that match TRBD2. Trimming cost V 3 bases and J 5 bases; bases outside gene matches: 9. The CDR3 has 15 residues. The CDR3 protein is CASSFGGYESETQYF. In nucleotides, the CDR3 is TGTGCCAGCAGTTTCGGGGGGTATGAGTCGGAGACCCAGTACTTC.

The chain carries TRBV28 and TRBJ2-1, with 9 bases lining up with TRBD2. The germline CDR1 and CDR2 sequences are MDHEN and SYDVKM. The CDR3 runs 17 residues. Germline trimming cut 4 bases from V and 3 bases from J; bases unmatched to any gene: 10. CDR3 sequence reads: CASSSPRLADNYNEQFF. In nucleotides, the CDR3 is TGTGCCAGCAGTTCCCCCCGACTAGCGGACAACTACAATGAGCAGTTCTTC.

This clonotype occurred a few times. The chain uses TRBV18 and TRBJ1-3; D gene ambiguous. Between the trimmed V and J ends, which lost 6 bases and 0 bases, there was a span of 12 bases. In germline, CDR1 is KGHSH, CDR2 LQKENI. The CDR3 runs 15 residues. The CDR3 protein is CASSLQEGSGNTIYF. The CDR3 DNA sequence: TGTGCCAGCTCCCTACAAGAAGGCTCTGGAAACACCATATATTTT. Full variable domain (rest looked up from reference TRBV18 and TRBJ1-3): NAGVMQNPRHLVRRRGQEARLRCSPMKGHSHVYWYRQLPEEGLKFMVYLQKENIIDESGMPKERFSAEFPKEGPSILRIQQVVRGDSAAYFCASSLQEGSGNTIYFGEGSWLTVV.

This clonotype was found many times. This rearrangement joins TRBV29-1 to TRBJ2-1; 9 bases line up with TRBD2. This CDR3 is 14 amino acids long. The germline gives CDR1 SQVTM, CDR2 ANQGSEA. Germline trimming cut 3 bases from V and 5 bases from J; bases unmatched to any gene: 5. CDR3 DNA sequence: TGCAGCGTTGATCGTGGCGGGGGGGACAATGAGCAGTTCTTC. Its translation: CSVDRGGGDNEQFF.

This clonotype was counted only a few times. V gene TRBV20-1 combines with J gene TRBJ1-2; 9 positions match TRBD1. CDR3 length: 15 residues. Germline-derived CDR1 and CDR2 are DFQATT and SNEGSKA (reference sequence). V shed 5 bases and J 5 bases; nucleotides not matched to a gene: 12. This CDR3 is CSAGGGQGWNYGYTF. In nucleotides, the CDR3 is TGCAGTGCTGGGGGGGGACAGGGTTGGAATTATGGCTACACCTTC.

This clonotype has a single count. The junction and the germline gene differ at one end; a read error may be behind it. V usage is TRBV4-1 and J usage is TRBJ2-1; tentatively, D is TRBD1 (6 bases). The CDR3 spans 17 residues. Germline CDR1 reads MGHRA; CDR2 reads YSYEKL. As DNA, the CDR3 is TGCGCCAGCAGCCAAGAGGCCCCGTGGACAGAAAACAATGGGCAGTTCTTC. It specifies CASSQEAPWTENNGQFF.

There are a few counts of this clonotype. The V and J genes are TRBV11-2 and TRBJ1-5; TRBD1 is a possible D gene (5 bases). From germline, CDR1 is SGHAT and CDR2 FQNNGV. The length of the CDR3 is 15 residues. V was pared by 5 bases and J by 3 bases, with 14 bases between. The CDR3 loop is CASSDGQRNNQPQHF. The CDR3 DNA reads as TGTGCCAGCAGCGACGGACAAAGGAACAATCAGCCCCAGCATTTT.

In its sample, this clonotype was seen a few times. The chain carries TRBV9 and TRBJ2-7; TRBD1 agrees at 7 bases. V was clipped by 3 bases and J by 6 bases; unmatched bases: 9. CDR1 is SGDLS and CDR2 is YYNGEE in the germline V gene. This CDR3 has 14 residues. The CDR3 reads CASSEGAGGSEQYF. CDR3 bases: TGTGCCAGCAGCGAAGGGGCAGGGGGAAGCGAGCAGTACTTC.

This clonotype was observed a few times. The rearrangement joins TRBV7-2 to TRBJ2-3, with no clear D. Germline V gene lookup returns CDR1 SGHTA and CDR2 FQGNSA. V was shortened by 6 bases and J by 2 bases, with 9 bases between the two germline ends. The CDR3 runs to 13 residues. The CDR3 sequence is CASSAWTTDTQYF. The CDR3 coding sequence is TGTGCCAGCAGTGCGTGGACCACAGATACGCAGTATTTT.

This rearrangement joins TRBV28 to TRBJ1-1, with a weak D call TRBD1 (5 bases). The V gene lost 5 bases and the J gene lost 1 base, with 14 bases spanning the gap. Germline V gene data show CDR1 as MDHEN and CDR2 as SYDVKM. CDR3 length equals 15 residues. CDR3 sequence (DNA): TGTGCCAGCAGTCCCGAACAGGTGCCGAACACTGAAGCTTTCTTT. Amino acids: CASSPEQVPNTEAFF.

This clonotype was counted between two and nine times. This chain joins TRBV7-9 and TRBJ2-7; the D is unclear. Trimming took off 4 bases at V and 4 bases at J, with 20 bases between the two ends. The CDR3 consists of 16 residues. The germline V gene has CDR1 SEHNR and CDR2 FQNEAQ (reference sequence). In nucleotides, the CDR3 is TGTGCCAGCAGCTCGACCTGGGCGGACCCCAGATACGAGCAGTACTTC. Translated, it gives CASSSTWADPRYEQYF.

This clonotype was detected only a few times. The CDR3 coding sequence is TGCAGTGCCTTAGGGCGGAGGGGACGGGGTATAGAGCAGTACTTC. It translates to CSALGRRGRGIEQYF. This chain uses TRBV20-1 with TRBJ2-4; D perhaps matches TRBD2 (6 bases). Germline V gene lookup returns CDR1 DFQATT and CDR2 SNEGSKA (reference sequence). CDR3 size: 15 residues. Trimming took off 6 bases at V and 13 bases at J, with 28 bases between the two ends.

The chain joins TRBV20-1 to TRBJ1-2, with D uncertain. V was cut by 3 bases and J by 3 bases, with 14 bases left in between. The CDR3 spans 14 residues. Germline V gene lookup returns CDR1 DFQATT and CDR2 SNEGSKA (reference sequence). CDR3 coding DNA: TGCAGTGCTAGGCCCCCTGGGAGGGACTATGGCTACACCTTC. This translates into CSARPPGRDYGYTF.

This clonotype was found a few times. V and J are TRBV20-1 and TRBJ1-1, with 7 bases that match TRBD1. Germline-derived CDR1 and CDR2 are DFQATT and SNEGSKA (reference sequence). This CDR3 has 14 residues. Germline trimming cut 0 bases from V and 1 base from J; bases unmatched to any gene: 2. DNA for the CDR3: TGCAGTGCTAGAGATGGGACAGAGAACACTGAAGCTTTCTTT. Its protein is CSARDGTENTEAFF.